This T cell receptor beta chain appears in the sequencing data of a study of blood T cells in healthy people across ages. Deletions cut 1 base from V and 1 base from J, with 4 bases between. This CDR3 comprises 13 residues. The germline CDR1 and CDR2 sequences are LNHNV and YYDKDF (reference sequence). This clonotype was found many times. The authors ran a second PCR of roughly 6 to 11 cycles using a sample-barcoded 5' primer and a J-beta primer mix. TCRdb called the 5' RACE reads again in MiXCR, with one record for every CDR3 protein. Seen here are hundreds of thousands of distinct CDR3 sequences, roughly 64% observed once, and the top ten hold around 22%.

The TCR originated in a man younger than 40 in good health. The chain carries TRBV15 and TRBJ2-5; D not certain. The sequenced material came from blood. DNA for the CDR3: TGTGCCACCAGCAGAGGACCCCAAGAGACCCAGTACTTC. This gives the protein CATSRGPQETQYF.